This T cell receptor beta chain was captured in a study of blood T cell repertoires in COVID-19. Overall study: Samples taken during acute and convalescent COVID-19 were collected in the United States, Italy and Spain. PBMCs, B-cell-depleted T cells, or T cells provided the cDNA or gDNA that made up the material.

As originally analysed: Reference gene primer amplification yielded estimated nucleated cell counts. The table came from immunoSEQ multiplex PCR; TCRdb's copy has only in-frame clones and leaves some out. V and J calls and clone size follow that table, whereas D and trimming were derived from the DNA. The sample has about 170,000 clones, 88% seen once. The CDR3 runs to 14 residues. CDR1 and CDR2 (germline): MNHNS, SASEGT. Trimming took 2 bases from V and 6 from J; bases not matched to a gene: 7. This chain joins TRBV6-1 and TRBJ2-7; 7 bases line up with TRBD1. The sequenced sample was peripheral blood. The source is a man over 45 who had recovered from COVID-19. In DNA, the CDR3 is TGTGCCAGCAGTGAATCTGTCAGGGGGAGCGAGCAGTACTTC. Its protein product is CASSESVRGSEQYF.